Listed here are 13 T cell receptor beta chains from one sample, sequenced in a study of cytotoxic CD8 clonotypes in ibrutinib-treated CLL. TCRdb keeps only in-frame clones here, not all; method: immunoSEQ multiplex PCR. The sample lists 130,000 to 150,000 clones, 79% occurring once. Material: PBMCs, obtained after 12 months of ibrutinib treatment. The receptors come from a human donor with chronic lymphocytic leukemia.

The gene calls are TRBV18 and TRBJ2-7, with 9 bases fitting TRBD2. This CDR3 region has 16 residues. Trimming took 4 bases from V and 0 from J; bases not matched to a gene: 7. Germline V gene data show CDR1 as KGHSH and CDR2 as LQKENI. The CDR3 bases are TGTGCCAGCTCACTAACTAGCGGGCGTTACTCCTACGAGCAGTACTTC. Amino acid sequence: CASSLTSGRYSYEQYF.

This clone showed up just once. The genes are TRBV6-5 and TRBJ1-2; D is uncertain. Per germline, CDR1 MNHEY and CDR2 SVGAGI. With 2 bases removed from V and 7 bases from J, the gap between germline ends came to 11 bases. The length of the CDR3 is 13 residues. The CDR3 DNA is TGTGCCAGCAGTTACACCCAGTTGGGTGGCTACACCTTC. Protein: CASSYTQLGGYTF.

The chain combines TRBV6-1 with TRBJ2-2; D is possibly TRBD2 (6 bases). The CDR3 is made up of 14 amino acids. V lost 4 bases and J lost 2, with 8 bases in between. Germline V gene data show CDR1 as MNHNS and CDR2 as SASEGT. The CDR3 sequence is CASSVGTNTGELFF. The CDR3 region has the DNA TGTGCCAGCAGTGTCGGGACTAACACCGGGGAGCTGTTTTTT.

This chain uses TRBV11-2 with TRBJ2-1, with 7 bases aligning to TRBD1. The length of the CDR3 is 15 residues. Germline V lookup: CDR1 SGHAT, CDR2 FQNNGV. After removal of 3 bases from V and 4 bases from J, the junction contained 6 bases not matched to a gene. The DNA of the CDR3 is TGTGCCAGCAGCTTGAAGGGGGCTAAGTACAATGAGCAGTTCTTC. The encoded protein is CASSLKGAKYNEQFF. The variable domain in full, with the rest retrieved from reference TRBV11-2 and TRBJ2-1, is EAGVAQSPRYKIIEKRQSVAFWCNPISGHATLYWYQQILGQGPKLLIQFQNNGVVDDSQLPKDRFSAERLKGVDSTLKIQPAKLEDSAVYLCASSLKGAKYNEQFFGPGTRLTVL.

The CDR3 sequence: CASSLGVNTDTQYF. CDR3 nucleotide sequence: TGTGCCAGCAGCTTGGGGGTTAACACAGATACGCAGTATTTT. The chain couples TRBV5-4 to TRBJ2-3; D not resolved. V was shortened by 0 bases and J by 2 bases, with 7 bases between the two germline ends. CDR3 length: 14 residues. CDR1 is SGHNT, CDR2 YYREEE, per germline (reference sequence).

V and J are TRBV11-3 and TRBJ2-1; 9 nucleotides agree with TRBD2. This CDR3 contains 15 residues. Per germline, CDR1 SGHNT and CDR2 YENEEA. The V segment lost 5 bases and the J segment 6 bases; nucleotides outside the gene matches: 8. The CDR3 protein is CASSPAGTSFNEQFF. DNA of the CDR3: TGTGCCAGCAGCCCCGCCGGGACTAGCTTCAATGAGCAGTTCTTC.

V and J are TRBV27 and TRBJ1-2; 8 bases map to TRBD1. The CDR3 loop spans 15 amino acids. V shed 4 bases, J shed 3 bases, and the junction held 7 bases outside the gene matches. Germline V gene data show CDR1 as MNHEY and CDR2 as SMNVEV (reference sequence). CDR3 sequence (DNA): TGTGCCAGCAGTTCCGCAGGGGGCGTTTACTATGGCTACACCTTC. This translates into CASSSAGGVYYGYTF.

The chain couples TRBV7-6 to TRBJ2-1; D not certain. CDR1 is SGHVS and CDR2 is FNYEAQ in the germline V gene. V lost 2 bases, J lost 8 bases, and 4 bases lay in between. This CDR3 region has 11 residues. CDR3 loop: CASSLNHEQFF. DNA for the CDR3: TGTGCCAGCAGCTTAAATCATGAGCAGTTCTTC.

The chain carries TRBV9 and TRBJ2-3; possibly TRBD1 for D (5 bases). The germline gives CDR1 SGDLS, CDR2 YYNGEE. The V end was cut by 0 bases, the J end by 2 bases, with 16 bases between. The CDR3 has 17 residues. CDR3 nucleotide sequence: TGTGCCAGCAGCGTAGATCCCGGACAAGGCCTCACAGATACGCAGTATTTT. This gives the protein CASSVDPGQGLTDTQYF.

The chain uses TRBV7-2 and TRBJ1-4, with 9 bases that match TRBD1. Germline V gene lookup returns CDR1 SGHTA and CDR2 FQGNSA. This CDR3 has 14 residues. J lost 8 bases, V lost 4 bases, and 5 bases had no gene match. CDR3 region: CASSSQGAYEKLFF. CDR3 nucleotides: TGTGCCAGCAGCTCACAGGGGGCGTACGAAAAACTGTTTTTT.

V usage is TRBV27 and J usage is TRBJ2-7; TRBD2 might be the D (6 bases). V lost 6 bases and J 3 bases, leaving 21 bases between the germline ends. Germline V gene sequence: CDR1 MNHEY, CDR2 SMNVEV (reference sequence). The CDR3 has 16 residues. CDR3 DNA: TGTGCCAGCAGCCCAACATTAGCGGCACTGTTCTACGAGCAGTACTTC. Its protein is CASSPTLAALFYEQYF.

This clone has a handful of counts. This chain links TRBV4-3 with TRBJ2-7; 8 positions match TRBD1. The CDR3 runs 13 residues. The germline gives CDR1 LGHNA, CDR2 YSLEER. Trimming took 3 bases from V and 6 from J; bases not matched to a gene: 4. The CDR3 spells CASSHDRGSEQYF. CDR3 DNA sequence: TGCGCCAGCAGCCATGACAGGGGTAGCGAGCAGTACTTC.

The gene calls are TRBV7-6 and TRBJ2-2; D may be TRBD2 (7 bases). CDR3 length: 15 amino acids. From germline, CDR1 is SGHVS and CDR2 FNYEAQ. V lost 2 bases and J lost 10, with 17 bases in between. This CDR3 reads CASSLSGGRVEELFF. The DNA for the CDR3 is TGTGCCAGCAGCTTATCGGGGGGCAGGGTGGAGGAGCTGTTTTTT.